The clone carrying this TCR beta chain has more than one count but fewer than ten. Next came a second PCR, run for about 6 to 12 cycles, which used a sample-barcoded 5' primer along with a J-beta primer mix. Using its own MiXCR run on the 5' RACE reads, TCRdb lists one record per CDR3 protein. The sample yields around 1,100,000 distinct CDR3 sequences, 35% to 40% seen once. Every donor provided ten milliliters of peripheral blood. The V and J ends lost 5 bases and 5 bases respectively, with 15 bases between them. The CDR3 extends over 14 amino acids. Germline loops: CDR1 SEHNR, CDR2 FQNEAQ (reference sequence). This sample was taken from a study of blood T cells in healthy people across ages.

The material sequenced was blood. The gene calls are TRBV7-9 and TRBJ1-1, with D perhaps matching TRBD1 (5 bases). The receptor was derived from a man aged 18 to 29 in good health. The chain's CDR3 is CASSARDGRTEAFF. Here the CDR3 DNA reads TGTGCCAGCAGCGCCCGGGACGGGAGGACTGAAGCTTTCTTT.